This passage covers 10 T cell receptor beta chains from one sample sequenced in a study of cytomegalovirus exposure and HLA in healthy donors. The PCR had 60 Vbeta and 13 Jbeta primers. Repertoires were generated with immunoSEQ multiplex PCR, while TCRdb's copy carries only in-frame clones and drops some. The sample lists about 200,000 clones, about 84% occurring once. Sequenced sample: PBMCs. The origin of the receptors is a woman younger than 45 in good health and CMV-seropositive.

The chain recombines TRBV6-1 with TRBJ2-3, with 7 bases aligning to TRBD1. J was trimmed by 6 bases and V by 6 bases; bases with no gene match: 3. The germline V gene encodes CDR1 MNHNS and CDR2 SASEGT. The CDR3 covers 12 residues. CDR3 protein: CASRQGWDTQYF. In nucleotides, the CDR3 is TGTGCCAGCAGACAGGGGTGGGATACGCAGTATTTT.

A few counts support this clone. This chain connects TRBV19 to TRBJ1-3; 8 bases are a match to TRBD1. The V segment lost 5 bases and the J segment 4 bases; nucleotides outside the gene matches: 7. The CDR3 has 15 amino acids. The germline V gene has CDR1 LNHDA and CDR2 SQIVND (reference sequence). CDR3 DNA: TGTGCCAGTAGTCTAGGGACAGGTATCGGAAACACCATATATTTT. Protein: CASSLGTGIGNTIYF.

This chain joins TRBV7-2 and TRBJ2-1; possible D gene TRBD1, 6 bases. Trimming removed 0 bases at V and 6 bases at J, with 15 bases between. The CDR3 consists of 16 residues. Germline CDR1 SGHTA, CDR2 FQGNSA. Here the CDR3 reads CASSLALRTVSNEQFF. CDR3 DNA: TGTGCCAGCAGCTTAGCGCTAAGGACAGTCTCCAATGAGCAGTTCTTC. Variable domain in full (rest from reference TRBV7-2 and TRBJ2-1): GAGVSQSPSNKVTEKGKDVELRCDPISGHTALYWYRQSLGQGLEFLIYFQGNSAPDKSGLPSDRFSAERTGGSVSTLTIQRTQQEDSAVYLCASSLALRTVSNEQFFGPGTRLTVL.

V and J are TRBV28 and TRBJ2-7; D gene ambiguous. The CDR3 contains 12 residues. Trimming shortened V by 7 bases and J by 0 bases, and 7 bases separated the two germline ends. Germline CDR1 MDHEN, CDR2 SYDVKM. In DNA, the CDR3 is TGTGCCAGCACCCTCAGCTCCTACGAGCAGTACTTC. Amino acids: CASTLSSYEQYF.

The chain uses TRBV5-1 and TRBJ1-3; D is unresolved. Germline CDR1 reads SGHRS; CDR2 reads YFSETQ. V was shortened by 1 base and J by 0 bases, with 17 bases between the two germline ends. The CDR3 runs to 18 residues. CDR3 sequence (DNA): TGCGCCAGCAGCTTGCGGCCTGGGAGTGCGGACTCTGGAAACACCATATATTTT. It yields the protein CASSLRPGSADSGNTIYF. Variable domain in full (rest from reference TRBV5-1 and TRBJ1-3): KAGVTQTPRYLIKTRGQQVTLSCSPISGHRSVSWYQQTPGQGLQFLFEYFSETQRNKGNFPGRFSGRQFSNSRSEMNVSTLELGDSALYLCASSLRPGSADSGNTIYFGEGSWLTVV.

This clone was observed a few times. The rearrangement joins TRBV2 to TRBJ2-7; D gene unclear. The ends were cut back, 1 base at V and 4 bases at J, with 2 bases in the middle. This CDR3 is 11 amino acids long. CDR1 and CDR2 from the germline V gene are SNHLY and FYNNEI. The CDR3 spells CASSEVYEQYF. The CDR3 nucleotides read TGTGCCAGCAGTGAAGTATACGAGCAGTACTTC.

This clone was seen a few times. The J gene is TRBJ2-2, the V gene TRBV4-2; 11 nucleotides match TRBD2. The germline gives CDR1 LGHNA, CDR2 YNFKEQ. The V segment lost 0 bases and the J segment 6 bases; nucleotides outside the gene matches: 3. The length of the CDR3 is 16 residues. As DNA, the CDR3 is TGTGCCAGCAGCCAAGATTCACTAGCGGGAGCCGGGGAGCTGTTTTTT. This translates into CASSQDSLAGAGELFF.

The chain joins TRBV7-9 to TRBJ2-5; D unresolved. The CDR3 is made up of 13 amino acids. V was trimmed by 9 bases and J by 5 bases, leaving 16 bases between them. CDR1 is SEHNR and CDR2 is FQNEAQ in the germline V gene (reference sequence). The CDR3 nucleotides read TGTGCCAGTTCAGGTCCGTCCCCGGAGACCCAGTACTTC. This translates into CASSGPSPETQYF. The full variable domain, its missing parts supplied by reference TRBV7-9 and TRBJ2-5, is DTGVSQNPRHKITKRGQNVTFRCDPISEHNRLYWYRQTLGQGPEFLTYFQNEAQLEKSRLLSDRFSAERPKGSFSTLEIQRTEQGDSAMYLCASSGPSPETQYFGPGTRLLVL.

The chain recombines TRBV5-6 with TRBJ2-7; tentatively, D is TRBD2 (6 bases). Germline V gene sequence: CDR1 SGHDT, CDR2 YYEEEE. Trimming took 1 base from V and 0 from J, leaving 14 bases between them. The CDR3 has 16 residues. DNA for the CDR3: TGTGCCAGCAGCTTGAGAGGGCCTAGCGTCTCCTACGAGCAGTACTTC. This codes for CASSLRGPSVSYEQYF.

The rearrangement uses TRBV6-1 and TRBJ1-1, with 9 bases matching TRBD1. The CDR3 spans 14 residues. The V gene end was trimmed by 5 bases and the J gene end by 4 bases; junction bases not matched to a gene: 5. Germline V gives CDR1 MNHNS, CDR2 SASEGT. The CDR3 loop reads CASSLTGGGTEAFF. The CDR3 coding sequence is TGTGCCAGCAGTTTGACAGGGGGAGGCACTGAAGCTTTCTTT.